This T cell receptor beta chain was captured by sequencing in a study of T cells in Graves' hyperthyroidism and ophthalmopathy. General study results and limits: Most thyroid-expanded clonotypes above 0.001 were also found in blood.

The hyperthyroidism patients had all been newly diagnosed, and their disease duration was under 2 months. Their ages ranged from 18 to 65 years. Diagnosis rested on symptoms, serum thyroxine and TRAb, thyroid ultrasound, and orbital computed tomography. Amplification of TCR beta CDR3 regions was performed using RNA transcripts as template. The primer set for the first-round RT-PCR of the TCR CDR3 was HTBI. One entry per CDR3 protein results from TCRdb running MiXCR on the multiplex PCR reads. The sample consists of about 540,000 distinct CDR3 sequences, about half of them appearing once. Notes on this clonotype: The antigen is undetermined.

The V gene lost 5 bases and the J gene lost 4 bases, with 11 bases spanning the gap. The germline CDR1 and CDR2 sequences are SEHNR and FQNEAQ (reference sequence). The CDR3 loop spans 14 amino acids. J is TRBJ1-4 and V is TRBV7-9, with TRBD1 as a possible D gene (5 bases). This TCR was recovered from a woman between 18 and 29 years old with Graves' hyperthyroidism. The source material was peripheral blood or thyroid tissue (not recorded which). CDR3 nucleotide sequence: TGTGCCAGCAGCGTTCCAGGGCTTAATGAAAAACTGTTTTTT. Translation: CASSVPGLNEKLFF.